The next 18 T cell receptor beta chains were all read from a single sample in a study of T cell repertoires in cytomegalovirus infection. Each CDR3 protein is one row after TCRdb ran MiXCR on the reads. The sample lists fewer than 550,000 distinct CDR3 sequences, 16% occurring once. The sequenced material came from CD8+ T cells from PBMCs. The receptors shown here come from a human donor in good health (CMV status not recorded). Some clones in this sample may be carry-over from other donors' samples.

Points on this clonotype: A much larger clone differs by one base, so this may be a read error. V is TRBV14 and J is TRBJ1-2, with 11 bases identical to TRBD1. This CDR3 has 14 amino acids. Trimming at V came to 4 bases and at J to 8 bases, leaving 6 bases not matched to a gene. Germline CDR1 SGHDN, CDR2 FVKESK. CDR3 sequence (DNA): TGTGCCAGCAGCCGGGGACAGGGGGGGAAAGGCTACACCTTC. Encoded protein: CASSRGQGGKGYTF.

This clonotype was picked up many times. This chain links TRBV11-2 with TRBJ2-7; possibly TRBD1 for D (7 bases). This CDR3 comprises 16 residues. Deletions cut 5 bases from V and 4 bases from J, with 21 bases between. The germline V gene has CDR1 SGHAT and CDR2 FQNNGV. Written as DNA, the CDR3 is TGTGCCAGCAGCCTTCAATCAGGGGGAGGTTCGTACGAGCAGTACTTC. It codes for CASSLQSGGGSYEQYF.

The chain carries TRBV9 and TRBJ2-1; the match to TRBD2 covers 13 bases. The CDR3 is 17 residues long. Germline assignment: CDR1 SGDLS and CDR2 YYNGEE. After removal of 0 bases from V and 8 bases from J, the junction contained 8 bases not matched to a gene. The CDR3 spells CASSVATGLAGWDEQFF. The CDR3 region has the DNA TGTGCCAGCAGCGTAGCCACGGGACTAGCGGGGTGGGATGAGCAGTTCTTC.

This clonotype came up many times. The CDR3 nucleotides read TGTGCCAGCAGTCAACAGGGGGCAGGGGAGACCCAGTACTTC. This gives the protein CASSQQGAGETQYF. The V and J genes are TRBV6-6 and TRBJ2-5; 9 positions match TRBD1. After removal of 5 bases from V and 5 bases from J, the junction contained 6 bases not matched to a gene. This CDR3 is built from 14 residues. From germline, CDR1 is MNHNY and CDR2 SVGAGI (reference sequence).

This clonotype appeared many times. DNA of the CDR3: TGTGCCAGCAGTTTACCAGGGGGCCGGAACACTGAAGCTTTCTTT. Amino acids: CASSLPGGRNTEAFF. V usage is TRBV7-9 and J usage is TRBJ1-1, with TRBD1 identical over 8 bases. V shed 6 bases and J 1 base; nucleotides not matched to a gene: 7. Germline V gene lookup returns CDR1 SEHNR and CDR2 FQNEAQ (reference sequence). This CDR3 is 15 amino acids long.

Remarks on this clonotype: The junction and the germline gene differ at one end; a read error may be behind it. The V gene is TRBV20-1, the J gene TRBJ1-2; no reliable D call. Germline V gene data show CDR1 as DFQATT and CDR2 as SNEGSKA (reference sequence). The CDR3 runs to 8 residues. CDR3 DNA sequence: TGCAGTGCTAGAGGGCAAGTCTTC. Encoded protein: CSARGQVF.

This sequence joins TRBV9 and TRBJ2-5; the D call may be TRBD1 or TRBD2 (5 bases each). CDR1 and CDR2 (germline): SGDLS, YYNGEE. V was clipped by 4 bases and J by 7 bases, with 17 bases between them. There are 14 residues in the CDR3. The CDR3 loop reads CASSSSGTYGTQYF. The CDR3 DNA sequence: TGTGCCAGCAGCTCCTCAGGGACCTACGGGACCCAGTACTTC.

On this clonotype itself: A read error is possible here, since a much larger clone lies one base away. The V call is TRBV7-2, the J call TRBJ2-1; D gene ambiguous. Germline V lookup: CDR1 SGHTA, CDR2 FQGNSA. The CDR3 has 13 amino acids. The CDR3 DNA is TGTCCCAGCAGCAGCCTCTTCTACAATGAGCAGTTCTTC. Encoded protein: CPSSSLFYNEQFF.

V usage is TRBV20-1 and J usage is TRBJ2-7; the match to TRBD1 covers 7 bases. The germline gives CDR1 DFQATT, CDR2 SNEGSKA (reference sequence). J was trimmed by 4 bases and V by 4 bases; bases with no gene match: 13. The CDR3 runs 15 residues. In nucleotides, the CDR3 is TGCAGTGCTACAAAGCCGGGACAGCTGCTTTACGAGCAGTACTTC. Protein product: CSATKPGQLLYEQYF.

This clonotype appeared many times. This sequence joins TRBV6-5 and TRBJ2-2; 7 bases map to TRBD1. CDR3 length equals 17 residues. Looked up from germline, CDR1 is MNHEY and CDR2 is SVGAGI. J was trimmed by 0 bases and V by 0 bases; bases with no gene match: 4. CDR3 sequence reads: CASSYSGQAANTGELFF. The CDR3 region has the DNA TGTGCCAGCAGTTACTCCGGACAGGCCGCGAACACCGGGGAGCTGTTTTTT.

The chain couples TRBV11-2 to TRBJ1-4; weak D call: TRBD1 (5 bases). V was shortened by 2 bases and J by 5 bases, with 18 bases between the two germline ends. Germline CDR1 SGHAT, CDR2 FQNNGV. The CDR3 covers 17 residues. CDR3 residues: CASSLFSAGLPNEKLFF. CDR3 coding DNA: TGTGCCAGCAGCTTATTCTCGGCGGGACTACCCAATGAAAAACTGTTTTTT.

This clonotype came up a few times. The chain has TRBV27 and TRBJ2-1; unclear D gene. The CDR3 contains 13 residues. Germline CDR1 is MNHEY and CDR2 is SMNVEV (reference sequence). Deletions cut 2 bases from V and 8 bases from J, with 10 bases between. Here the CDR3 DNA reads TGTGCCAGCAGTTTAGGGTTGGTGGATGAGCAGTTCTTC. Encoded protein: CASSLGLVDEQFF.

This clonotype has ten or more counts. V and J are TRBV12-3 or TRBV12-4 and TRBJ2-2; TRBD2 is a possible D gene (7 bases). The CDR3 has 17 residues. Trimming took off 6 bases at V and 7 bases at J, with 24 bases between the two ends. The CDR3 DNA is TGTGCCAGCAGGGGCCCCGGGGGGCGAGGGGTAGGCGGGGAGCTGTTTTTT. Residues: CASRGPGGRGVGGELFF.

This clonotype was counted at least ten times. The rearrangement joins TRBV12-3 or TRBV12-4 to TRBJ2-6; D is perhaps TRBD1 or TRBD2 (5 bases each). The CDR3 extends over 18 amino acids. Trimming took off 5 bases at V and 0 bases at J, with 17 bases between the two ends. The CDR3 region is CASSPPGTDLSGANVLTF. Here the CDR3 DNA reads TGTGCCAGCAGTCCCCCCGGGACGGACCTCTCTGGGGCCAACGTCCTGACTTTC.

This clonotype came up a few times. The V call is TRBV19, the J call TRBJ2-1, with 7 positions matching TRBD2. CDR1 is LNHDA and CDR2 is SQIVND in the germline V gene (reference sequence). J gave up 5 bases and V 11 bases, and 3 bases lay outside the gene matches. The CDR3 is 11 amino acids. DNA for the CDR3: TGTGCCCCCGCGGGGGACAATGAGCAGTTCTTC. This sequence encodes CAPAGDNEQFF.

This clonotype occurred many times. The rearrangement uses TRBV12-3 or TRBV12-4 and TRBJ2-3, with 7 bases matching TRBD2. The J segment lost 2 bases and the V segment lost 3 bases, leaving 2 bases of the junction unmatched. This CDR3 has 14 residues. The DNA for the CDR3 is TGTGCCAGCAGTTTCACTAGCGCCACAGATACGCAGTATTTT. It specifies CASSFTSATDTQYF.

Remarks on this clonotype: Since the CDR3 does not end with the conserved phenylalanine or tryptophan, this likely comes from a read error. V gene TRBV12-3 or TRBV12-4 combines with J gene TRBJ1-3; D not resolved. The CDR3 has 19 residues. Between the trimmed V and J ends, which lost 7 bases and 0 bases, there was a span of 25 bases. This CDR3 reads CASKFAEYDGGISGNTIYL. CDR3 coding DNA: TGTGCCAGCAAGTTTGCCGAGTACGACGGAGGGATCTCTGGAAACACCATATATCTT.

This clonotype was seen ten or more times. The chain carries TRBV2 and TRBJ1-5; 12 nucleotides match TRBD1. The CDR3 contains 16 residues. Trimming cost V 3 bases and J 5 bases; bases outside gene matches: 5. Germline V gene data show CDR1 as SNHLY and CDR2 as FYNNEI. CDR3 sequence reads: CASSEGTGGSYQPQHF. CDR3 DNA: TGTGCCAGCAGTGAGGGGACAGGGGGCAGTTATCAGCCCCAGCATTTT.